This TCR beta chain derives from a study of blood T cell repertoires in COVID-19. CDR3 length: 14 amino acids. The germline V and J ends were trimmed by 7 bases and 9 bases, with 19 bases remaining between them. Germline values: CDR1 LNHDA, CDR2 SQIVND (reference sequence). Individuals drawn from under 30 US areas were about 18 to 95 years old. Source study methods: Researchers report that nucleated cell counts were estimated from reference gene primer amplification. The method was immunoSEQ multiplex PCR; TCRdb's version includes in-frame clones alone and lacks a portion of them. V and J calls and clone size are copied from that table; D and trimming were computed from the DNA. The sample records a few hundred thousand clones, 70% to 90% being singletons.

The chain joins TRBV19 to TRBJ2-1; maybe TRBD1 (6 bases). The source is a woman aged 25 to 39 who had recovered from COVID-19. The sample was PBMCs or T cells enriched from blood (not recorded which). The CDR3 DNA follows: TGTGCCAGTAAGGGGGTGATTGGGCGCGGTGAGCAGTTCTTC. Protein: CASKGVIGRGEQFF.